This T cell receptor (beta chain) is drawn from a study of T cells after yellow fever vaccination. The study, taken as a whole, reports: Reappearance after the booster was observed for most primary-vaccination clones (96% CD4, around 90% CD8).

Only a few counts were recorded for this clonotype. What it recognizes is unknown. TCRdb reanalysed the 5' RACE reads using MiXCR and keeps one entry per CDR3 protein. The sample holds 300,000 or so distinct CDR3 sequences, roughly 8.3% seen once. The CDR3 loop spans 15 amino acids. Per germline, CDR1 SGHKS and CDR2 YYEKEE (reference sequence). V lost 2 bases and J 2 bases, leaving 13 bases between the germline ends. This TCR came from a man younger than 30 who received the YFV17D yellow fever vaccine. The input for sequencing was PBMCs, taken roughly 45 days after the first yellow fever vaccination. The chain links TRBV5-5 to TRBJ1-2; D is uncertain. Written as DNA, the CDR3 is TGTGCCAGCAGCTTTATAGGAGTTGCCAACTATGGCTACACCTTC. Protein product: CASSFIGVANYGYTF.